This T cell receptor (beta chain) stems from a study of shared clonotypes between healthy human individuals. Study-wide background: Three plates each covered CD4 naive and memory; CD8 naive two, CD8 memory one.

The CDR3 spans 13 residues. The germline V and J ends were trimmed by 4 bases and 0 bases, with 6 bases remaining between them. Germline CDR1 SNHLY, CDR2 FYNNEI. With regard to this clone: Its antigen is not identified. Other DNA sequences in this specimen translate into the identical CDR3.

Using about 190 ng DNA, around 30,000 T cell genomes, the sorted-subset replicate PCRs were run. In the original workflow: Because ImmunoSEQ provided only junction sequences with no quality scores, the filtering differed. Profiling relied on immunoSEQ multiplex PCR, and the TCRdb table lists in-frame clones only, not all of them. For V, J and clone size, that table is used; D and trimming come from the DNA. The sample includes a few million clones, 90% to 97% seen only once; the top ten take around 0.13%. Findings and caveats of the study: Clonotypes which were not shared had lower generation probabilities than clonotypes that all four donors shared.

The sequencing sample was made of naive CD4+ T cells sorted from blood. Specified subset: CD45RA+ positively selected. The chain recombines TRBV2 with TRBJ1-1, with D hard to call. The receptor was derived from a man between 18 and 35 years old in good health. The CDR3 DNA reads as TGTGCCAGCAGTGGGGCCCTGAACACTGAAGCTTTCTTT. It specifies CASSGALNTEAFF.